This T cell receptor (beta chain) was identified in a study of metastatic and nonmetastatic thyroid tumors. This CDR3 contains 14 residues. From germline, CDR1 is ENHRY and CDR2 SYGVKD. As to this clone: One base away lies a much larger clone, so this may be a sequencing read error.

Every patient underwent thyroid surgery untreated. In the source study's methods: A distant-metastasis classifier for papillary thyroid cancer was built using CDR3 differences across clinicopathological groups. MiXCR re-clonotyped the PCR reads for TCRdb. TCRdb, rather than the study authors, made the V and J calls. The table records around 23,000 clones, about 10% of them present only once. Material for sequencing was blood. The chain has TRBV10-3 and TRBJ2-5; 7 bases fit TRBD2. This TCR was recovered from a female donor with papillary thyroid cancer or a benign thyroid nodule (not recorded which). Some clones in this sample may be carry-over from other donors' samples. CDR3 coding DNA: TGTGCCACCCGCGGGGGTAGGGAAGAAGAGACCCAGTGCTTC. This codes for CATRGGREEETQCF.